This TCR beta chain appears in the sequencing data of a study of cytomegalovirus exposure and HLA in healthy donors. Overall study: Most genotyped donors, around 86% of around 370, had Caucasian-associated genetic ancestry.

The V and J ends lost 1 base and 7 bases, in that order; junction bases with no gene match: 11. The CDR3 covers 16 residues. Germline V gene sequence: CDR1 SGHRS, CDR2 YFSETQ. The PCR had 60 Vbeta and 13 Jbeta primers. Sequencing used immunoSEQ multiplex PCR; TCRdb keeps in-frame clones, though not all of them. This table holds 150,000 to 200,000 clones, roughly 74% found once. This rearrangement joins TRBV5-1 to TRBJ2-1; 7 positions agree with TRBD2. This clonotype was sampled from a woman between 35 and 50 years old in good health and CMV-seropositive. The specimen was PBMCs. The CDR3 bases are TGCGCCAGCAGCTTGAGGAGCGGGACGGGGGGTAATGAGCAGTTCTTC. This sequence encodes CASSLRSGTGGNEQFF.